This T cell receptor (beta chain) comes out of a study of shared clonotypes between healthy human individuals (TCRdb year 2020). Describing the broader study: A couple of women and a few men aged 18 to 49 years were included in the cohort. To increase sequencing depth and limit assay-specific biases, TCR repertoire library preparation and sequencing were carried out by different laboratories using diverse techniques. Blood TCR repertoires of four to six healthy adults were deeply sequenced to estimate repertoire size and the extent of clonotype sharing between individuals. Each donor's leukapheresis produced roughly between roughly 0.9 and 8.9 billion PBMCs. Per donor, three plates each were used for CD4 naive and CD4 memory, two for CD8 naive, and one for CD8 memory. The investigation overall reported the following: Clonotypes shared by all four sorted-subset donors showed higher generation probabilities than non-shared clonotypes. The genetic and exposure-history diversity represented was limited by the small number of donors. Even with the large sequencing depth, rarefaction of the sorted-subset datasets indicated that sequencing was incomplete. Pairwise subsampling indicated that sequencing depth was expected to affect the degree of clonotype sharing among donors. Sampling was limited to blood, and TCR repertoires in tissue likely differ from TCR repertoires in blood. When a handful of donors were compared, the shared fraction of clonotypes was 5% to 6.5% for naive CD4, over 3% for naive CD8, roughly 2.3% for memory CD4, and 0.4% for memory CD8. Larger estimated clonotype richness was generally found for naive subsets than for memory subsets.

The donors were healthy, HIV-negative adults who had no recently reported acute infections or vaccinations. Every donor was a Caucasian adult living in Nashville, Tennessee, USA. The CD8 memory samples were a combination of magnetically selected CD45RO+ cells and CCR7-negative CD45RA+ effector memory (TemRA) cells. Blood was collected by leukapheresis, and PBMCs were isolated by Ficoll-Histopaque density gradient centrifugation and then cryopreserved in liquid nitrogen vapor phase. Analytical flow cytometry was used to check the purity and quantity of each magnetically sorted T cell population. Each sorted fraction had its genomic DNA isolated and then quantified by UV absorbance on a Nanodrop 2000c. As encoded in the germline V gene, CDR1 is MNHNS while CDR2 is SASEGT. Compared with germline, V lacks 4 bases and J lacks 8 bases; bases without a gene match: 11. Taken from cysteine to phenylalanine, the CDR3 has 15 residues. Only the CDR3 portion is preserved as DNA: 45 bases, with reading frame beginning at the first base.

TCR CDR3 regions were amplified from genomic DNA by multiplex PCR using the deep immunoSEQ assay. Extracted genomic DNA from each cell subset was distributed evenly across all wells of several immunoSEQ 96-well plates, and each plate was treated as a replicate. Each replicate PCR for sorted subsets received around 0.2 ug genomic DNA, equal to roughly 30,000 T cell genomes. Purified libraries were quantified with a Qubit 3.0 fluorometer, sized on a Bioanalyzer 2100, and re-quantified with the KAPA Library Quantification kit. Each immunoSEQ 96-well plate was sequenced on its own single-read 150-cycle Illumina NextSeq 550 flow cell. The paper's data handling went like this. Because the immunoSEQ output held only junctional sequences and lacked quality scores, the filtering could not match the filtering applied to full-length reads. To assign V/J genes and CDR3, sequences were annotated against IMGT germline references using PyIR, a Python wrapper for IgBLAST v1.9. Reads were removed for weak V/J assignments (E-value above 1e-6), missing CDR3, stop codons, out-of-frame junctions, or ambiguous translated residues. V3J clonotypes were defined as sequences sharing an identical inferred V gene, J gene, and CDR3 amino acid sequence. Percentage overlap between repertoires was computed as shared unique clonotypes divided by the size of the smaller repertoire. RTK rarefaction, the Chao1 estimator, and Recon v2.1 estimates of unobserved clonotypes were used to assess repertoire richness. For all TCRbeta clonotypes obtained by the gDNA method from a few donors, generation probabilities were computed with OLGA. The immuneACCESS repertoire file appears here via TCRdb, limited to in-frame rearrangements. These files lack a portion of the clones; in checked studies, under half of the deficit traces to unresolved V genes, and the cause of the others is not known. D and trimming come from the DNA, and the V and J calls and clone size come from that table. In all, the sample holds 110,000 or so clones, and under 70% of those were seen once. The top ten clones comprise approximately 23% of the sample.

This clone came up a few times. Its antigen specificity is not known. No quality values exist for individual bases; no much larger clone is one base distant. Input material: memory CD8+ T cells sorted from blood. Taken with the paper, the label for cell subset or site translates to: CD45RO+ cells pooled with CCR7-negative TemRA cells. The receptor comes from a woman younger than 45 in good health. The receptor chain draws on TRBV6-1 and TRBJ2-1; 7 nucleotides in the junction match TRBD2. The CDR3 region: CASSVEGGHPDEQFF. The sequenced DNA: TGTGCCAGCAGTGTAGAGGGAGGGCATCCAGATGAGCAGTTCTTC.